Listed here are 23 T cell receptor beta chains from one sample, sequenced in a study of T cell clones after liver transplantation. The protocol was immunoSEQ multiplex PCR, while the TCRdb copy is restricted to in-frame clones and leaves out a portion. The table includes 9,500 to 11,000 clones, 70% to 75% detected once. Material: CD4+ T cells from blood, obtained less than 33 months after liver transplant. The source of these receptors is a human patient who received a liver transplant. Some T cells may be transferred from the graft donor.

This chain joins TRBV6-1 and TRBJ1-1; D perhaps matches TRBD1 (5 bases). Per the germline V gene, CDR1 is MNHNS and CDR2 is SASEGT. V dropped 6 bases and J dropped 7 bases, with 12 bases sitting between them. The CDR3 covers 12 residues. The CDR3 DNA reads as TGTGCCAGCAGCATGGGGCAGAATGAAGCTTTCTTT. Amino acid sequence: CASSMGQNEAFF.

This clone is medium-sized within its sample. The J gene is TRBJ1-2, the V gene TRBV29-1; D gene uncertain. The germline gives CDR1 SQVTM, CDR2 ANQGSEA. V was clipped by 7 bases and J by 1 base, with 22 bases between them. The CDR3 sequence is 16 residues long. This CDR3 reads CSAIISRHRVNYGYTF. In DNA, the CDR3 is TGCAGCGCAATCATTTCACGCCACAGAGTTAACTATGGCTACACCTTC.

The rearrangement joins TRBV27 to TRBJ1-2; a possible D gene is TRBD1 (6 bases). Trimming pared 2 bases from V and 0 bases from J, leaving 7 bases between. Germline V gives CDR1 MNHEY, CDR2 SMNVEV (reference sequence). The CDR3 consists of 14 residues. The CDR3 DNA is TGTGCCAGCAGTTTAAGGGGGGCTAACTATGGCTACACCTTC. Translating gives CASSLRGANYGYTF.

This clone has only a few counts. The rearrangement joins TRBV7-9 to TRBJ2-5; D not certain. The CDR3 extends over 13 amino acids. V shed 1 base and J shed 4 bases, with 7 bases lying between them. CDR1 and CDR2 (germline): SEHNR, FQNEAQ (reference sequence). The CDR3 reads CASSLVDTETQYF. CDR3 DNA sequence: TGTGCCAGCAGCTTAGTCGACACAGAGACCCAGTACTTC.

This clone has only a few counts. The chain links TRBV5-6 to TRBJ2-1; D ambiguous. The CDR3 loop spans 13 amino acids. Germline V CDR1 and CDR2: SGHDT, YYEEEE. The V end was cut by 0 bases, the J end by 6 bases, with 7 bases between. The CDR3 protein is CASSLAVSNEQFF. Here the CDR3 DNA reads TGTGCCAGCAGCTTGGCCGTGAGCAATGAGCAGTTCTTC.

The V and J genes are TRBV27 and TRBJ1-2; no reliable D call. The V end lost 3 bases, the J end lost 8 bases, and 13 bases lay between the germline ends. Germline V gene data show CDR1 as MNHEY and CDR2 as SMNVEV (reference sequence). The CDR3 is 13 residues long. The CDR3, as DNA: TGTGCCAGCAGTTTTGCAGGCAACATAGGCTACACCTTC. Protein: CASSFAGNIGYTF.

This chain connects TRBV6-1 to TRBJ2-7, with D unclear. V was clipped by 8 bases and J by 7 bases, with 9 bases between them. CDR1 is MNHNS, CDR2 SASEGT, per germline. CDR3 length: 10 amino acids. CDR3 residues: CASGDGEQYF. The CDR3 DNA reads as TGTGCCAGCGGGGATGGGGAGCAGTACTTC.

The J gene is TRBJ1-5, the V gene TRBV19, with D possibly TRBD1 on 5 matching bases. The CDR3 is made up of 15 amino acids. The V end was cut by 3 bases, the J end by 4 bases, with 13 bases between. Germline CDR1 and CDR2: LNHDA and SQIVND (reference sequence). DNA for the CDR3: TGTGCCAGTAGTATTGTGACAGAAGGGAATCAGCCCCAGCATTTT. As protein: CASSIVTEGNQPQHF.

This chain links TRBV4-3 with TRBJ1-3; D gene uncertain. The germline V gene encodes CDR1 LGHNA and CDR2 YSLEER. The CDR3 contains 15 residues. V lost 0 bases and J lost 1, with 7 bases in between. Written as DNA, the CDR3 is TGCGCCAGCAGCCAAGATCATGGGTCTGGAAACACCATATATTTT. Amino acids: CASSQDHGSGNTIYF.

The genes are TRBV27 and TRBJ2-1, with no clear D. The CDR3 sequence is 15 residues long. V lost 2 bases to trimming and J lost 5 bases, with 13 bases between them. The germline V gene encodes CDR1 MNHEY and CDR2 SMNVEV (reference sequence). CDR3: CASSLTSIPNNEQFF. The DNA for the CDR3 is TGTGCCAGCAGTTTAACATCTATCCCAAACAATGAGCAGTTCTTC.

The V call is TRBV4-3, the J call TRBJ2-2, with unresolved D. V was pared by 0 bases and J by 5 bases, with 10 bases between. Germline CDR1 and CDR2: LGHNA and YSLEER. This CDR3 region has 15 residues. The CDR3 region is CASSQDRYGTGELFF. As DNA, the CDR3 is TGCGCCAGCAGCCAAGATAGGTACGGGACCGGGGAGCTGTTTTTT.

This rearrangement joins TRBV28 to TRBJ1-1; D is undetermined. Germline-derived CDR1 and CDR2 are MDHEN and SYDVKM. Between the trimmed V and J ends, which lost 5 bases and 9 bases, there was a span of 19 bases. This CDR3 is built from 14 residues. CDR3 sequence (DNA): TGTGCCAGCAGTCCATATTTAGAAAAACTAAAAGCTTTCTTT. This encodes CASSPYLEKLKAFF.

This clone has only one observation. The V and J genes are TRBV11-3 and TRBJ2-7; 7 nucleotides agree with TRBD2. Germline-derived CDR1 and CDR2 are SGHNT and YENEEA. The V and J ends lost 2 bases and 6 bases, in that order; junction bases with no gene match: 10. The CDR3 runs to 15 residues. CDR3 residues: CASSLRGRASGEQYV. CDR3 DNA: TGTGCCAGCAGCTTAAGAGGGAGGGCCTCTGGCGAGCAGTACGTC.

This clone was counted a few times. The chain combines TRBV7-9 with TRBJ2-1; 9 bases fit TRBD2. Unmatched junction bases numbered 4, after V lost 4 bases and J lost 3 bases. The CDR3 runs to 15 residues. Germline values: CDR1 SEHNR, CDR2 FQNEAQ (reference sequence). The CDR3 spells CASSSSGDNYNEQFF. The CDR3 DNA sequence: TGTGCCAGCAGCTCTAGCGGGGACAACTACAATGAGCAGTTCTTC. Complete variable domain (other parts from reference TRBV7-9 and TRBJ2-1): DTGVSQNPRHKITKRGQNVTFRCDPISEHNRLYWYRQTLGQGPEFLTYFQNEAQLEKSRLLSDRFSAERPKGSFSTLEIQRTEQGDSAMYLCASSSSGDNYNEQFFGPGTRLTVL.

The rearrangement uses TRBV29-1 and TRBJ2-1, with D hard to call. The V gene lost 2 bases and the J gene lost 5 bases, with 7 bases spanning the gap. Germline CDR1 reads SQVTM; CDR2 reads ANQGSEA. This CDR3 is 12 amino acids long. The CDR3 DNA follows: TGCAGCGTTGAATGGCAGAACAATGAGCAGTTCTTC. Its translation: CSVEWQNNEQFF.

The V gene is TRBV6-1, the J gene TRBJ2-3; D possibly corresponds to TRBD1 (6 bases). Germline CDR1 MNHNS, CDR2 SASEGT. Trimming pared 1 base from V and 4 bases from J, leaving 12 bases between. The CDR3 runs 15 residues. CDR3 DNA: TGTGCCAGCAGTGAAGGTACAGGGAGCGCAGATACGCAGTATTTT. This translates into CASSEGTGSADTQYF.

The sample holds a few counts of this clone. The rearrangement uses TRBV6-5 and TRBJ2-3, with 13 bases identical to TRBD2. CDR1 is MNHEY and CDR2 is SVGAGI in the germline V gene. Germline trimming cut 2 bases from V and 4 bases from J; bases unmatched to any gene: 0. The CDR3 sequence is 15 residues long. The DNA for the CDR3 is TGTGCCAGCAGTTACACTAGCGGGGGGGCAGATACGCAGTATTTT. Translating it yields CASSYTSGGADTQYF.

The CDR3 here is CASSILWLAGNNEQFF. The CDR3 DNA follows: TGTGCCAGTAGTATCTTGTGGCTAGCGGGGAACAATGAGCAGTTCTTC. The chain has TRBV19 and TRBJ2-1, with 9 nucleotides matching TRBD2. The CDR3 runs 16 residues. The V gene end was trimmed by 3 bases and the J gene end by 5 bases; junction bases not matched to a gene: 8. Germline values: CDR1 LNHDA, CDR2 SQIVND (reference sequence).

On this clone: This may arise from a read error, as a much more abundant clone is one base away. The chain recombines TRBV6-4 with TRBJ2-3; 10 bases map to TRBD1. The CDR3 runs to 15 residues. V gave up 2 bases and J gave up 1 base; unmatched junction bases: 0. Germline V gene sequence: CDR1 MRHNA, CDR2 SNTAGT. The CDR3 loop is CASSDGTGGTDTQYF. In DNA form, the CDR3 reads TGTGCCAGCAGTGACGGGACAGGGGGCACAGATACGCAGTATTTT.

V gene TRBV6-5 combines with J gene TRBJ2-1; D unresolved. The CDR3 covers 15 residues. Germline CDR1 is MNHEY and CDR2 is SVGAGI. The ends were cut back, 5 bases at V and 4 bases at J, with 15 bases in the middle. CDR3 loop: CASSLYEGVYNEQFF. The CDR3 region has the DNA TGTGCCAGCAGTCTCTATGAAGGAGTATACAATGAGCAGTTCTTC.

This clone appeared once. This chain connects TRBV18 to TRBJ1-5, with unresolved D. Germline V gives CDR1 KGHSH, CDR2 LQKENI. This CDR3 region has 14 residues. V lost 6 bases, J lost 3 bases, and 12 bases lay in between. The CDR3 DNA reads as TGTGCCAGCTCCCGGATCGGCCTCAATCAGCCCCAGCATTTT. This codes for CASSRIGLNQPQHF.

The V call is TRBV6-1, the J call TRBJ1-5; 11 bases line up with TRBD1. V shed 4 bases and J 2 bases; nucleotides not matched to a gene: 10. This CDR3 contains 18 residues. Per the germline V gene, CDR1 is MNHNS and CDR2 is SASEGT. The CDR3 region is CASSGPRDRGSGNQPQHF. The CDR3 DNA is TGTGCCAGCAGTGGGCCCCGGGACAGGGGGTCGGGCAATCAGCCCCAGCATTTT.

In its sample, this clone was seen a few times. As DNA, the CDR3 is TGTGCCAGTAGCCGGACAGGGGGCGACACCTACGAGCAGTACTTC. It codes for CASSRTGGDTYEQYF. This chain links TRBV19 with TRBJ2-7; 11 bases fit TRBD1. Trimming removed 6 bases from V and 2 bases from J; junction bases left unmatched: 6. Germline V gene data show CDR1 as LNHDA and CDR2 as SQIVND (reference sequence). The CDR3 loop spans 15 amino acids.